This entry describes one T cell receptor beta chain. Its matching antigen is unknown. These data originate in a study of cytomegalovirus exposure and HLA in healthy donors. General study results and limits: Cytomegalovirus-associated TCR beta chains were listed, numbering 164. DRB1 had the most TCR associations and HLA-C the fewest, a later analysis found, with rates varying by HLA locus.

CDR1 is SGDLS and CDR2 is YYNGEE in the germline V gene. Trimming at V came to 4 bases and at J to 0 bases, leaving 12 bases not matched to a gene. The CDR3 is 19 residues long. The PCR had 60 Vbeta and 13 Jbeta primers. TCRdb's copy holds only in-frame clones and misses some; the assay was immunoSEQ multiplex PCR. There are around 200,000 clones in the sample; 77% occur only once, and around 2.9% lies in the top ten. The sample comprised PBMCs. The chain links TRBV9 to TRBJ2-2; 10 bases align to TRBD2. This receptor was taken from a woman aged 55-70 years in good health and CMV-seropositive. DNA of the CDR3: TGTGCCAGCAGCCCCGTCGTTAGCGGGGGGATCGCGAACACCGGGGAGCTGTTTTTT. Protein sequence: CASSPVVSGGIANTGELFF.